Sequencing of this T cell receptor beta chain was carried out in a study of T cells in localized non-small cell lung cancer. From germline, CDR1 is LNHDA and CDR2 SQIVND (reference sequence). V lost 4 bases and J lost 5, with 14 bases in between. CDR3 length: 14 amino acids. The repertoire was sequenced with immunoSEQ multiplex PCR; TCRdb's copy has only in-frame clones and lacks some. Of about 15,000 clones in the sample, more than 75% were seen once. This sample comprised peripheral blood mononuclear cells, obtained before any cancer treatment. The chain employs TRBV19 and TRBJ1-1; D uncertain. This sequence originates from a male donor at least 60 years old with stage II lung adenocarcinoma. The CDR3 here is CASSTEGSYTEAFF. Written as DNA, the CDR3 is TGTGCCAGTAGTACCGAAGGGTCGTATACTGAAGCTTTCTTT.